This TCR beta chain was captured in a study of T cell responses to AZD1222 COVID-19 vaccine (dated by TCRdb to about 2021). About the full investigation: A total of approximately 230 trial participants underwent TCR sequencing, of whom 207 received two doses of AZD1222 and about 25 received two doses of the MenACWY control vaccine. Enrollment into the trials was organized by age into subgroups of 18-55, 56-69 and 70-plus years, and those subgroups contained roughly 150, 30 and 60 TCR-sequenced participants, respectively.

The paper's findings and limits, for the study overall: Because no day 14 peak-response samples were available, repertoires were characterized only after the peak T cell response. Vaccine-associated CD4 TCRs spanned the whole spike protein, with dominant responses in regions 160-218 and 743-854. Spike-specific TCR breadth and depth rose significantly after two AZD1222 doses compared with day 0 and with MenACWY recipients. Participants were mostly white British, with more females than males. The authors suggested clonal diversity may have been underestimated. Reportedly, close to half of the unique spike-specific TCRs recognized epitopes lying outside the regions that are mutated in the B.1.351 and B.1.1.7 variants. Conclusions about previously exposed vaccinees are limited because only 6 or 7 AZD1222 recipients were SARS-CoV-2 seropositive at baseline. The 56-69-year group was small, and its depth increase did not reach significance, likely because of low power.

The CDR3 regions of human TCRbeta chains were analyzed by immunosequencing. The paper's processing steps were these. Repertoire TCRs were matched against a reference library of SARS-CoV-2-specific TCRs generated with the MIRA antigen-specificity platform. Breadth meant the fraction of unique TCRs that were SARS-CoV-2-associated, whereas depth meant the fraction of total T cells that were SARS-CoV-2-associated. Using the MIRA data, each spike-specific TCR was mapped to the spike region that the TCR reacts to and placed in a CD4 or CD8 class. Log10-transformed breadth and depth values were compared by one-way ANOVA with Sidak's multiple comparisons tests. This is the immuneACCESS table as TCRdb keeps it, with only in-frame sequences that have V and J called. A part of the clones is gone; compared with another copy, unresolved V genes explain less than half, and the rest is unexplained. The D gene and trimming were derived from the DNA, and the V and J assignments and clone size from that table. In this sample the table shows over 150,000 clones, around 88% of which occur a single time. The ten largest make up around a tenth of the sample.

The time point label, as the study defines it: about 28 days (+/-7) after the second vaccine dose. AZD1222 recipients given second doses at about 4 weeks or at about 12 weeks were pooled, since spike-specific TCR depth and breadth were not found to differ between the two schedules. Vaccinee samples were obtained from the UK trials COV001 and COV002, which included a single-blind randomized controlled phase 2/3 trial of AZD1222 (ChAdOx1 nCoV-19) in healthy adults. For TCRbeta chain sequencing, PBMC samples from trial participants were taken at day 0 and at day 28 after the second dose. Comments on this clone: The antigen it recognizes is unknown. Base-call qualities are not available, and no considerably larger clone is one nucleotide away.

Cut back by 2 bases and 10 bases, the V and J ends lie 16 bases apart. From the germline V gene (reference sequence), CDR1 is SGHNT and CDR2 is YYREEE. The CDR3 goes from the cysteine to the phenylalanine over 15 residues. The sequence is cut down to CDR3 DNA, 45 bases in frame from base 1. The receptor was derived from an adult who received the AZD1222 COVID-19 vaccine. The chain is assembled from TRBV5-4 and TRBJ1-6; the D region possibly corresponds to TRBD1 (6 bases align). The sequences come from peripheral blood, collected 28 days after the second AZD1222 dose. The sequence in DNA is TGTGCCAGCAGCTTACAGGGTCCTTTGGACTCACCCCTCCACTTT. Its coded protein is CASSLQGPLDSPLHF.